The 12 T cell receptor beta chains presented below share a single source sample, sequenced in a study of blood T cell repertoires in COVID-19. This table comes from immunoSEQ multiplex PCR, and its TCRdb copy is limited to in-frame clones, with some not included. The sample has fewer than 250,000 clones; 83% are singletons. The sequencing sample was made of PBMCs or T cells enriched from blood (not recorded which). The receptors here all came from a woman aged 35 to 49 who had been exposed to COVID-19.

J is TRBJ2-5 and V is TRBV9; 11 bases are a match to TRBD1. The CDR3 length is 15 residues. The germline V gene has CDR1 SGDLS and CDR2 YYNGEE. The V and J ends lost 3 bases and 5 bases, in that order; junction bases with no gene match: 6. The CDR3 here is CASSARDRGWETQYF. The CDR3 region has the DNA TGTGCCAGCAGCGCCCGGGACAGGGGGTGGGAGACCCAGTACTTC.

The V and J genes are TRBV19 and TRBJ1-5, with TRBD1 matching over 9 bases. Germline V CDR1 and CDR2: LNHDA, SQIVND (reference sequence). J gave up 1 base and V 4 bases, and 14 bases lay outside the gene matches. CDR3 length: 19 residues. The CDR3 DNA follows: TGTGCCAGTAGTAGTCGAGCCGGGACAGGGAGAGACAGCAATCAGCCCCAGCATTTT. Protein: CASSSRAGTGRDSNQPQHF. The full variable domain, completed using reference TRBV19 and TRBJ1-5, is DGGITQSPKYLFRKEGQNVTLSCEQNLNHDAMYWYRQDPGQGLRLIYYSQIVNDFQKGDIAEGYSVSREKKESFPLTVTSAQKNPTAFYLCASSSRAGTGRDSNQPQHFGDGTRLSIL.

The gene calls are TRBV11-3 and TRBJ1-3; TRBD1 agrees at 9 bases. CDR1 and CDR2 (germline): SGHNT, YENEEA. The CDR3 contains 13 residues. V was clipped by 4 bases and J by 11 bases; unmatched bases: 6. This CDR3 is CASSSGTGNAIYF. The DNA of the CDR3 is TGTGCCAGCAGCTCCGGGACAGGGAACGCCATATATTTT.

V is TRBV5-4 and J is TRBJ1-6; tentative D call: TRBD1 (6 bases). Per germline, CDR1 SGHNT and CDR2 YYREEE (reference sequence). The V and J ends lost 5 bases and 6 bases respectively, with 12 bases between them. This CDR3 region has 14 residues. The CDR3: CASRLGQSNSPLHF. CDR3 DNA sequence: TGTGCCAGCAGACTCGGACAGAGTAATTCACCCCTCCACTTT.

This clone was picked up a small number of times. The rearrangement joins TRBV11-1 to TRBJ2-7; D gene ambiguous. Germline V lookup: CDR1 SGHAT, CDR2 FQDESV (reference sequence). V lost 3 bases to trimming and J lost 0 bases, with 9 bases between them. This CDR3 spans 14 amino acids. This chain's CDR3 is CASSFQLSSYEQYF. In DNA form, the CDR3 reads TGTGCCAGCAGCTTCCAGTTAAGCTCCTACGAGCAGTACTTC.

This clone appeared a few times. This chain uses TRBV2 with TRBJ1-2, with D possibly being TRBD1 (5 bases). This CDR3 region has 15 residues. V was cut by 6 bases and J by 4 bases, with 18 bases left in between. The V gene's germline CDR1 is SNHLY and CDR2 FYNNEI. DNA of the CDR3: TGTGCCAGCAGCCGCGGGACTCTGACGGGCTATGGCTACACCTTC. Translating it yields CASSRGTLTGYGYTF.

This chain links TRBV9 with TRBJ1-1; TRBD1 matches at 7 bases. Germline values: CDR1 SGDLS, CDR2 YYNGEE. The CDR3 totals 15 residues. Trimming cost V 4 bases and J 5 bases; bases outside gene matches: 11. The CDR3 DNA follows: TGTGCCAGCAGCACCCGACAGGGCCAGGGGACTGAAGCTTTCTTT. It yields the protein CASSTRQGQGTEAFF.

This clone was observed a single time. CDR3 sequence reads: CASSHPPGQGGDTQYF. The CDR3 bases are TGTGCCAGCAGCCACCCCCCGGGACAGGGGGGGGATACGCAGTATTTT. The chain joins TRBV4-2 to TRBJ2-3, with 11 bases lining up with TRBD1. Germline loops: CDR1 LGHNA, CDR2 YNFKEQ. This CDR3 comprises 16 residues. V dropped 3 bases and J dropped 6; count of bases not matched to a gene: 8.

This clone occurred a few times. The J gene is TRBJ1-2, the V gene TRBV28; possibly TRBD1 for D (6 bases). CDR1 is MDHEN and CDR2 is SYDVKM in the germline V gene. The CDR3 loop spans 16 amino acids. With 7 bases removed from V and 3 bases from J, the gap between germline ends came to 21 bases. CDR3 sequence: CASTPGGTFTHYGYTF. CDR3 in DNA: TGTGCCAGCACTCCGGGAGGGACATTTACCCACTATGGCTACACCTTC.

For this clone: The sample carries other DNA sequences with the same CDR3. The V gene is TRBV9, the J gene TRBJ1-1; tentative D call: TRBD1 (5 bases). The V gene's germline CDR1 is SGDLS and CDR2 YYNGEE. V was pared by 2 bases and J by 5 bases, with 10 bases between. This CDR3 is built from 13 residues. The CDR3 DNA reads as TGTGCCAGCAGCGTGCAGGGTAATACTGAAGCTTTCTTT. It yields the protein CASSVQGNTEAFF.

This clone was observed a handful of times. The CDR3 protein is CASSTRDRVYGYTF. CDR3 bases: TGTGCCAGTAGTACCCGGGACAGGGTTTATGGCTACACCTTC. The V gene is TRBV19, the J gene TRBJ1-2, with 9 nucleotides matching TRBD1. CDR1 LNHDA and CDR2 SQIVND come from the germline V gene (reference sequence). Losses at the gene ends were 4 bases for V and 5 bases for J; bases not matched to a gene: 5. The length of the CDR3 is 14 residues.

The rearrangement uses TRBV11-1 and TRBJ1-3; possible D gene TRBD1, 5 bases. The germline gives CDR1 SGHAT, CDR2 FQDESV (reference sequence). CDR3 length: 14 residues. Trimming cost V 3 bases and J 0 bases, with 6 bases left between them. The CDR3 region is CASSLDNSGNTIYF. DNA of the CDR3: TGTGCCAGCAGCTTGGACAACTCTGGAAACACCATATATTTT.